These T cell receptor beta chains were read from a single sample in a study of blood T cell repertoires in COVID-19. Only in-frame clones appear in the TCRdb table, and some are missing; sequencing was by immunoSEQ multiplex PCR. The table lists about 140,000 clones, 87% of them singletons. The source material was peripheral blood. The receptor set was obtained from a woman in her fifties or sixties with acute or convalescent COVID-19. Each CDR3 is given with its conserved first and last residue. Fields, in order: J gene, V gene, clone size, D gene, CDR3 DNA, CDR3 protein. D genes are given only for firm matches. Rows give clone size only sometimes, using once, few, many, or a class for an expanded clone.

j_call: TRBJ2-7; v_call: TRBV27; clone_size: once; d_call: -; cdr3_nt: TGTGCCAGCAAGTATAACAGGGAGAGCTCCTACGAGCAGTACTTC; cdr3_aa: CASKYNRESSYEQYF
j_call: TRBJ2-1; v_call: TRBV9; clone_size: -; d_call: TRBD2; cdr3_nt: TGTGCCAGCACCCAGACTAGCGGCAGCTACAATGAGCAGTTCTTC; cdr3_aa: CASTQTSGSYNEQFF
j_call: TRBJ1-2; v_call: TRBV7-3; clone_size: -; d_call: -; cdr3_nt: TGTGCCAGCAGCTTCGGACTTTCGGCGGATGGCTACACCTTC; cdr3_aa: CASSFGLSADGYTF
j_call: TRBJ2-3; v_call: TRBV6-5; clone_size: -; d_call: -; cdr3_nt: TGTGCCAGCAGTCGGGTTGATACGCAGTATTTT; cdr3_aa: CASSRVDTQYF
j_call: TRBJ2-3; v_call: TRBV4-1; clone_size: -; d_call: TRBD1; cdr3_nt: TGCGCCAGCAGCCAAGATGGGACAGGAGGCACAGATACGCAGTATTTT; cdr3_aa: CASSQDGTGGTDTQYF
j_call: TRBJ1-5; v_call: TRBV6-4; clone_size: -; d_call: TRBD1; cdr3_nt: TGTGCCAGCACCGGACAGGGGCGTCAGCCCCAGCATTTT; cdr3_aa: CASTGQGRQPQHF
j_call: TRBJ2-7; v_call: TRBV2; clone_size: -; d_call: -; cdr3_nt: TGTGCCAGCAAGGACAGACTCGAGTACGAGCAGTACTTC; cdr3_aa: CASKDRLEYEQYF
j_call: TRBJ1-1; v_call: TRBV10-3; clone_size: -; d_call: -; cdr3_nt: TGTGCCATCACCTTACAGGGACCGAACACTGAAGCTTTCTTT; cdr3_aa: CAITLQGPNTEAFF
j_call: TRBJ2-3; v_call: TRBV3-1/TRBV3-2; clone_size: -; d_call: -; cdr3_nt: TGTGCCAGCAGCCATAGTGGAGATACGCAGTATTTT; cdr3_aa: CASSHSGDTQYF
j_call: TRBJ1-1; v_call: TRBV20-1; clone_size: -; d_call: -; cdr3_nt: TGCAGTGCTTTTGGGGACAATGCTTTCTTT; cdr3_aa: CSAFGDNAFF
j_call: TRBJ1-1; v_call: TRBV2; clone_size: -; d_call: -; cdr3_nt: TGTGCCAGCAGTACATACACTGAAGCTTTCTTT; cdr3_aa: CASSTYTEAFF
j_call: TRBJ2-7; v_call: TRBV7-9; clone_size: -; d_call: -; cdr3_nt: TGTGCCAGCAGTTACCAGGGATTCGACGAGCAGTACTTC; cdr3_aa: CASSYQGFDEQYF
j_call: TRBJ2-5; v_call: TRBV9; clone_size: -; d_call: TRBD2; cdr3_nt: TGTGCCAGCAGCGTAGGTGCGCCCGCTAGCGGCCAAGAGACCCAGTACTTC; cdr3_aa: CASSVGAPASGQETQYF
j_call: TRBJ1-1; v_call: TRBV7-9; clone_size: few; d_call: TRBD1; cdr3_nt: TGTGCCAGCAGCTTCCTCGACAGGGATCAAAGGGCTTTCTTT; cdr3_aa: CASSFLDRDQRAFF
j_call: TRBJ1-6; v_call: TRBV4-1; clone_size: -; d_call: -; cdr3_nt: TGCGCCAGCAGCCAATACCGGCAGGGGAATTCACCCCTCCACTTT; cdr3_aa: CASSQYRQGNSPLHF
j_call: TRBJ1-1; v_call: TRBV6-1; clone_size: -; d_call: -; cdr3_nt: TGTGCCAGCAGTGAAGGGGCAGGGCCTTTGAACACTGAAGCTTTCTTT; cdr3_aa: CASSEGAGPLNTEAFF
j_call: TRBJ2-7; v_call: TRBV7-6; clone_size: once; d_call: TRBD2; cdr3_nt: TGTGCCAGCAGCTTAGGAGGGCTAGCGGGAGGGGACTACGAGCAGTACTTC; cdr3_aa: CASSLGGLAGGDYEQYF
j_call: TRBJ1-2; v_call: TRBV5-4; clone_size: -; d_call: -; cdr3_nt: TGTGCCAGCAGCCCCCAGGGTTTCTATGGCTACACCTTC; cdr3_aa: CASSPQGFYGYTF
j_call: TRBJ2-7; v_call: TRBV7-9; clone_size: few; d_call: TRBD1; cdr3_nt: TGTGCCAGCAGCCGGGACAGACCAGAGGAGCAGTACTTC; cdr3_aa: CASSRDRPEEQYF
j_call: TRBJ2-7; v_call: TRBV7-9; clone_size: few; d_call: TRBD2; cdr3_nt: TGTGCCAGCAGCGGGACTAGCGGGATGGAGCAGTACTTC; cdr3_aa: CASSGTSGMEQYF
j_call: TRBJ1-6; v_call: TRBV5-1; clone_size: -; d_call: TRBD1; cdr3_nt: TGCGCCAGCAGCTTGGAACAGGGGGACAATTCACCCCTCCACTTT; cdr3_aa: CASSLEQGDNSPLHF
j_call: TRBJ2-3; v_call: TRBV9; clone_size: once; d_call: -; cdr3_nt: TGTGCCAGCAGCGTAGTTGGACAGAGCACAGATACGCAGTATTTT; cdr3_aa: CASSVVGQSTDTQYF